These T cell receptor beta chains were read from a single sample in a study of blood T cell repertoires in COVID-19. Some clones are missing from TCRdb's copy, which holds only in-frame ones; the method was immunoSEQ multiplex PCR. The sample contains some 700,000 clones, 75% to 90% of which appear only once. The sample consisted of peripheral blood. Receptors originate from a woman aged 18-29 years with acute or convalescent COVID-19. CDR3s include the opening cysteine and the closing phenylalanine or tryptophan. The D gene is left open where the match is weak. Expanded clones get a size class; other rows say once, few or many, or leave the size out.

abundance | j_gene | d_gene | v_gene | CDR3nt | CDR3aa
NA | TRBJ1-2 | TRBD1 | TRBV6-5 | TGTGCCAGCAGTCGGACAGGGGCGACCTATGGCTACACCTTC | CASSRTGATYGYTF
once | TRBJ1-2 | NA | TRBV15 | TGTGCCACCAGCGAACAGGTCTCGTATGGCTACACCTTC | CATSEQVSYGYTF
NA | TRBJ2-1 | TRBD1 | TRBV11-2 | TGTGCCAGCAGCCGAGACAGGCTCACAGGGGCTGAGCAGTTCTTC | CASSRDRLTGAEQFF
once | TRBJ1-5 | NA | TRBV3-1/TRBV3-2 | TGTGCCAGCAGCCAAGGGAGTAATCAGCCCCAGCATTTT | CASSQGSNQPQHF
few | TRBJ1-6 | TRBD1 | TRBV7-3 | TGTGCCAGCAGCATGACAGGGCCTTACGGGCCCCTCCACTTT | CASSMTGPYGPLHF
NA | TRBJ2-7 | NA | TRBV12-3/TRBV12-4 | TGTGCCAGCAGTTCAGACGACACCTACGAGCAGTACTTC | CASSSDDTYEQYF
NA | TRBJ1-2 | NA | TRBV5-8 | TGTGCCCCTAGGGAGGGCTACACCTTC | CAPREGYTF
few | TRBJ2-7 | NA | TRBV21-1 | TGTGCCAGCAGCAAAGCCGGGACTAGCGGCGAGCAGTACTTC | CASSKAGTSGEQYF
NA | TRBJ2-7 | NA | TRBV5-1 | TGCGCCAGCAGCTTGGCCAGAGGGGGGGACAGGAGCCCCTACGAGCAGTACTTC | CASSLARGGDRSPYEQYF
few | TRBJ1-3 | TRBD1 | TRBV6-4 | TGTGCCAGCAGTGACTCCCCAAAGACAGGGCTTGAAGGCACCATATATTTT | CASSDSPKTGLEGTIYF
NA | TRBJ1-2 | NA | TRBV27 | TGTGCCAGCAGTTTATTGTCAGGGGCCACCTATGGCTACACCTTC | CASSLLSGATYGYTF
NA | TRBJ2-2 | NA | TRBV15 | TGTGCCACCAGCAGCCTCACAGGGCGGAGCACCGGGGAGCTGTTTTTT | CATSSLTGRSTGELFF
once | TRBJ1-1 | NA | TRBV6-5 | TGTGCCAGCAGTCCCGTATTTGGGGGGTTAGTTGAAGCTTTCTTT | CASSPVFGGLVEAFF
NA | TRBJ2-5 | TRBD2 | TRBV9 | TGTGCCAGCAGCTCGACTAGCGACCAAGAGACCCAGTACTTC | CASSSTSDQETQYF
NA | TRBJ1-1 | NA | TRBV6-5 | TGTGCCAGCAGTTACTCGTTCGGGGGGGCTGAAGCTTTCTTT | CASSYSFGGAEAFF
NA | TRBJ2-4 | TRBD2 | TRBV19 | TGTGCCAGTAGTATAGGGGGTTGGGGGGGATTAGCCAAAAACATTCAGTACTTC | CASSIGGWGGLAKNIQYF
NA | TRBJ1-2 | NA | TRBV19 | TGTGCCAGTAGTACGGGACATCGAAACTATGGCTACACCTTC | CASSTGHRNYGYTF
NA | TRBJ1-2 | NA | TRBV5-4 | TGTGCCAGCAGCCCTGGACAGCGCTATGGCTACACCTTC | CASSPGQRYGYTF
NA | TRBJ1-2 | TRBD1 | TRBV3-1/TRBV3-2 | TGTGCCAGCAGCTTCGGGACAGACAACTATGGCTACACCTTC | CASSFGTDNYGYTF
NA | TRBJ1-2 | NA | TRBV5-4 | TGTGCCAGCAGCCCCGATCCCCAGGGCAACTATGGCTACACCTTC | CASSPDPQGNYGYTF
NA | TRBJ2-7 | NA | TRBV6-5 | TGTGCCAGCAGTTACACCCCTACGGGTTCCGTAGGCGAGCAGTACTTC | CASSYTPTGSVGEQYF
NA | TRBJ1-1 | NA | TRBV29-1 | TGCAGCGTTGAAGGTGGTCGGCAGGCCCGCACTGAAGCTTTCTTT | CSVEGGRQARTEAFF
NA | TRBJ2-3 | TRBD1 | TRBV24-1 | TGTGCCACCCGACATGGACAGGGCGAGGCAGATACGCAGTATTTT | CATRHGQGEADTQYF
NA | TRBJ1-2 | NA | TRBV6-5 | TGTGCCAGCATACGGGGTGATGGCTACACCTTC | CASIRGDGYTF
NA | TRBJ2-2 | TRBD2 | TRBV7-6 | TGTGCCAGCAGCAAAGAGGTGGCGGGGGGCCTGGCCGGGGAGCTGTTTTTT | CASSKEVAGGLAGELFF
NA | TRBJ1-1 | NA | TRBV10-2 | TGCGCCAGCAGTTCAGACAGAGCTGGGGACACTGAAGCTTTCTTT | CASSSDRAGDTEAFF
NA | TRBJ2-2 | NA | TRBV11-2 | TGTGCCAGCAGCCCGTTTAGCAATACCGGGGAGCTGTTTTTT | CASSPFSNTGELFF
once | TRBJ2-1 | TRBD2 | TRBV4-2 | TGTGCCAGCAGCCGAAGTAGCGGGGGGATTTACAATGAGCAGTTCTTC | CASSRSSGGIYNEQFF
NA | TRBJ1-2 | TRBD1 | TRBV15 | TGTGCCACCAGCAGAGGGGACAGCCGTTCGTGGGGCTACACCTTC | CATSRGDSRSWGYTF
NA | TRBJ2-2 | NA | TRBV18 | TGTGCCAGCTCACCACCCGGCCGGGTTAGAAACACCGGGGAGCTGTTTTTT | CASSPPGRVRNTGELFF
NA | TRBJ1-1 | TRBD1 | TRBV3-1/TRBV3-2 | TGTGCCAGCAGCCAAGGATACAGGGGGAGTGGGAACACTGAAGCTTTCTTT | CASSQGYRGSGNTEAFF
NA | TRBJ2-7 | NA | TRBV5-1 | TGCGCCAGCAGCTTTCAGGGCGAGCAGTACTTC | CASSFQGEQYF
NA | TRBJ2-1 | TRBD2 | TRBV6-1 | TGTGCCAGCAGGGAACTAGCGGGGGGGCCTCGGTACAATGAGCAGTTCTTC | CASRELAGGPRYNEQFF
once | TRBJ2-7 | NA | TRBV6-6 | TGTGCCAGCAGTTATACCGGGGGCTCCTACGAGCAGTACTTC | CASSYTGGSYEQYF
NA | TRBJ1-2 | NA | TRBV3-1/TRBV3-2 | TGTGCCAGCAGCCAAGAGACGACAGCTCGTGGCTACACCTTC | CASSQETTARGYTF
NA | TRBJ1-2 | NA | TRBV4-3 | TGCGCCAGCAGCCAAGCGGGAAACTATGGCTACACCTTC | CASSQAGNYGYTF
NA | TRBJ1-1 | TRBD1 | TRBV3-1/TRBV3-2 | TGTGCCAGCAGCCAACGTCGGGACAGGACAGGGTGCACTGAAGCTTTCTTT | CASSQRRDRTGCTEAFF
NA | TRBJ2-7 | TRBD1 | TRBV6-1 | TGTGCCAGCAGTGAAACCTTGACAGGGGGTTTCTTCTACGAGCAGTACTTC | CASSETLTGGFFYEQYF
NA | TRBJ1-6 | NA | TRBV11-2 | TGTGCCAGCAGCTTCGGGGGTCTCAATTCACCCCTCCACTTT | CASSFGGLNSPLHF
NA | TRBJ1-1 | NA | TRBV6-5 | TGTGCCAGCGGCTCGGGGGAGGAGGTCACTGAAGCTTTCTTT | CASGSGEEVTEAFF